A single sample gave rise to the 5 T cell receptor beta chains below, sequenced in a study of neoadjuvant anti-PD-1 for oral cavity cancer. This table comes from immunoSEQ multiplex PCR, and its TCRdb copy is limited to in-frame clones, with some not included. The sample includes thousands of clones, 70% to 80% of them seen just once. The sequenced sample was PBMCs, obtained before nivolumab (anti-PD-1) treatment. The receptors were gathered from a person aged 35 to 85 with oral cavity squamous cell carcinoma.

The chain joins TRBV11-2 to TRBJ2-2; 7 nucleotides match TRBD2. The CDR3 is made up of 16 amino acids. Germline V gene sequence: CDR1 SGHAT, CDR2 FQNNGV. With 5 bases clipped from V and 0 bases from J, the junction kept 6 bases outside the gene matches. The CDR3 nucleotides are TGTGCCAGCAGCCCTTGGGAGGGAACGAACACCGGGGAGCTGTTTTTT. Protein: CASSPWEGTNTGELFF.

The chain links TRBV11-2 to TRBJ2-3, with unresolved D. V gave up 5 bases and J gave up 4 bases, with 16 bases separating them. The CDR3 is made up of 15 amino acids. Germline V lookup: CDR1 SGHAT, CDR2 FQNNGV. The CDR3 sequence: CASSPDPLPSDTQYF. The CDR3 nucleotides read TGTGCCAGCAGCCCCGACCCGCTCCCCTCAGATACGCAGTATTTT. Together with reference TRBV11-2 and TRBJ2-3, the CDR3 gives the full variable domain: EAGVAQSPRYKIIEKRQSVAFWCNPISGHATLYWYQQILGQGPKLLIQFQNNGVVDDSQLPKDRFSAERLKGVDSTLKIQPAKLEDSAVYLCASSPDPLPSDTQYFGPGTRLTVL.

V is TRBV20-1 and J is TRBJ1-1; D gene ambiguous. V was pared by 7 bases and J by 5 bases, with 11 bases between. Germline assignment: CDR1 DFQATT and CDR2 SNEGSKA (reference sequence). The CDR3 runs 11 residues. In nucleotides, the CDR3 is TGCAGTGTGAGAGGGTCGACTGAAGCTTTCTTT. Its protein is CSVRGSTEAFF.

The chain uses TRBV2 and TRBJ1-5; 8 positions agree with TRBD1. From germline, CDR1 is SNHLY and CDR2 FYNNEI. The CDR3 contains 15 residues. Trimming at V came to 8 bases and at J to 2 bases, leaving 8 bases not matched to a gene. CDR3 sequence reads: CASGDSGQGNQPQHF. CDR3 sequence (DNA): TGTGCCAGCGGGGACTCGGGACAGGGCAATCAGCCCCAGCATTTT.

CDR3: CASSERGQGVFQDTQYF. The DNA of the CDR3 is TGTGCCAGCAGTGAACGAGGACAGGGCGTCTTTCAAGATACGCAGTATTTT. V usage is TRBV6-1 and J usage is TRBJ2-3; 8 nucleotides agree with TRBD1. The germline V gene has CDR1 MNHNS and CDR2 SASEGT. The V and J ends lost 2 bases and 5 bases, in that order; junction bases with no gene match: 12. The CDR3 contains 17 residues.